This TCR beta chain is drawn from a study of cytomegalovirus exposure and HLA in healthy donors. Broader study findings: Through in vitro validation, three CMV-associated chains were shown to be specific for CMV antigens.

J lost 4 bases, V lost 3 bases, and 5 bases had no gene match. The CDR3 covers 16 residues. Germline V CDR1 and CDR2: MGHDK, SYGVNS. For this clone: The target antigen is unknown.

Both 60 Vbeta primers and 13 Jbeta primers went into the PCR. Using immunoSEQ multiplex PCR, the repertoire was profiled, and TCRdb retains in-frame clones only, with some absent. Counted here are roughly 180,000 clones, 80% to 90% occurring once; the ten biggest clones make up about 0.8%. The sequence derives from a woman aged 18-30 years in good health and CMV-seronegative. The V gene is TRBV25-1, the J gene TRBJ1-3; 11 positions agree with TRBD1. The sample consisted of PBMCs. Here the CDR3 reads CASSDRTGGTGNTIYF. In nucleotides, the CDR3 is TGTGCCAGCAGTGATCGGACAGGGGGCACAGGAAACACCATATATTTT.